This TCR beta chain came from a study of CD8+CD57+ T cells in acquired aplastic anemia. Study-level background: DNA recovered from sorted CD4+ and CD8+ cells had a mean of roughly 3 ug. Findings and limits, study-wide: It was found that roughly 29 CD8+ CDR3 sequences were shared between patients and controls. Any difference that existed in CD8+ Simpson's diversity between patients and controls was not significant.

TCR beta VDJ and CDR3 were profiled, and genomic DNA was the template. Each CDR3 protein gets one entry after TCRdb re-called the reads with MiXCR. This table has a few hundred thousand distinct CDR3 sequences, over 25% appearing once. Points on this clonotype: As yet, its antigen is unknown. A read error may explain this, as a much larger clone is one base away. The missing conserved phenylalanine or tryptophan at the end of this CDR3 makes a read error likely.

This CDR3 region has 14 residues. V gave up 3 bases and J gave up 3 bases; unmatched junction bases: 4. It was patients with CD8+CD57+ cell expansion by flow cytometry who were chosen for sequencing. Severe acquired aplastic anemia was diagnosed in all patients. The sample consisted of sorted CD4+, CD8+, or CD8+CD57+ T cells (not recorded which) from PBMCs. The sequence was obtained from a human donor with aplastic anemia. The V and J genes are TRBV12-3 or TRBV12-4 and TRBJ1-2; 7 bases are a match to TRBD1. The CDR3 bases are TGTGCCAGCAGTTTCGACAGGGAGGACTATGGCTACACCTCC. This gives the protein CASSFDREDYGYTS.